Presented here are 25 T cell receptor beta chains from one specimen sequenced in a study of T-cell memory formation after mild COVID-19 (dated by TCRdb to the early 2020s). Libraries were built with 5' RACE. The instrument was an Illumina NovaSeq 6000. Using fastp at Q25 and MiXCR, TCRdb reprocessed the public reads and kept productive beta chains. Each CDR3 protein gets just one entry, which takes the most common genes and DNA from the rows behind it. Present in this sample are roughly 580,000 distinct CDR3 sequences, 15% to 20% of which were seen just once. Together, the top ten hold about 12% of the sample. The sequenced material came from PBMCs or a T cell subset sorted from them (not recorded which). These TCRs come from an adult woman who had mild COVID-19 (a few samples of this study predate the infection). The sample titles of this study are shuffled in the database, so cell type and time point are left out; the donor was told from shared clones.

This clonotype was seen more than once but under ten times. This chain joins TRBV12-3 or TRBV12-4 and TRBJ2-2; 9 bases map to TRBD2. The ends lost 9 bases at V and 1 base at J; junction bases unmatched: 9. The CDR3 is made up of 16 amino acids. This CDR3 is CASSRLAGENTGELFF. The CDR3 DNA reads TGTGCCAGTAGTAGGTTAGCGGGGGAGAACACCGGGGAGCTGTTTTTT.

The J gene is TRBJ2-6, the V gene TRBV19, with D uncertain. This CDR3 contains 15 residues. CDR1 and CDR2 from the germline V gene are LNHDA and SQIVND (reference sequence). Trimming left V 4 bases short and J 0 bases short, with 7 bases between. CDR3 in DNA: TGTGCCAGTAGTACTAGGGCCTCTGGGGCCAACGTCCTGACTTTC. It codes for CASSTRASGANVLTF.

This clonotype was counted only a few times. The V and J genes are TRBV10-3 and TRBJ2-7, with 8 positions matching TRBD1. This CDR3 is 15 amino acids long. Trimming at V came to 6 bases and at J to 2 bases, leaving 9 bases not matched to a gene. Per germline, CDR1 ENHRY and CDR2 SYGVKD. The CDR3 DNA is TGTGCCATCAGATTGGACAGGGAAGAGGCCTACGAGCAGTACTTC. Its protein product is CAIRLDREEAYEQYF.

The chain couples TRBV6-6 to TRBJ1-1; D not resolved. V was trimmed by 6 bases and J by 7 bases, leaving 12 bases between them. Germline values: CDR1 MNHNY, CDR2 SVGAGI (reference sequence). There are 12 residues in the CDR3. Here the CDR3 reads CASSPVNFEAFF. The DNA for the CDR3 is TGTGCCAGCAGCCCGGTTAACTTTGAAGCTTTCTTT.

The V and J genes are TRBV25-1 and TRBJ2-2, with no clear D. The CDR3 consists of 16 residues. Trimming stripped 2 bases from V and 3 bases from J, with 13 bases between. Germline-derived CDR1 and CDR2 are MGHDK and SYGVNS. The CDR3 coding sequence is TGTGCCAGCAGTGAACGCCCTGACGGATACACCGGGGAGCTGTTTTTT. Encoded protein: CASSERPDGYTGELFF.

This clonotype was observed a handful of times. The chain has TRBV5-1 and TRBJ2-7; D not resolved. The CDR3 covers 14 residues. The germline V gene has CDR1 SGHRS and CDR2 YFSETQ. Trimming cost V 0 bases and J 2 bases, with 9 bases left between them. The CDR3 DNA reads TGCGCCAGCAGCTTGGACGCTAGGGCCTACGAGCAGTACTTC. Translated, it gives CASSLDARAYEQYF.

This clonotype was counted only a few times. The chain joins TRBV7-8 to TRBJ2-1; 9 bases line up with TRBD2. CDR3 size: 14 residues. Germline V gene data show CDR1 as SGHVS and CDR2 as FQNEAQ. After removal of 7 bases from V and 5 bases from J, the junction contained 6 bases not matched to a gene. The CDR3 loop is CASIHRLADNEQFF. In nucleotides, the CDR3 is TGTGCCAGCATCCATCGACTAGCGGACAATGAGCAGTTCTTC.

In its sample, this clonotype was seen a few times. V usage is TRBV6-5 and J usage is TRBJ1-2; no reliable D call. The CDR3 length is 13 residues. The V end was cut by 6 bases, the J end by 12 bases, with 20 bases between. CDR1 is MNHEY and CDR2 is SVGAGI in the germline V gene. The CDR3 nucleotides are TGTGCCAGCAGGCCCCTCGGACTCCAATCCCACACCTTC. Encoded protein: CASRPLGLQSHTF.

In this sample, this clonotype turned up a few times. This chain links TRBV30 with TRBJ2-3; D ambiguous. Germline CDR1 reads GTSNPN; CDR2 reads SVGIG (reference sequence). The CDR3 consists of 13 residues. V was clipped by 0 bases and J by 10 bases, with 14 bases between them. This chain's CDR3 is CAWSVTGPFAQYF. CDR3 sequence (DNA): TGTGCCTGGAGTGTGACTGGCCCCTTCGCGCAGTATTTT.

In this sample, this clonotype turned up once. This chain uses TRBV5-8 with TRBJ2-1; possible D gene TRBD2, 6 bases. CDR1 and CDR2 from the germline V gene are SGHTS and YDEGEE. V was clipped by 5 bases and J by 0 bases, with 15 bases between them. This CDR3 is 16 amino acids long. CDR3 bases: TGTGCCAGCAGACGGGACTGGATGAGCTCCTACAATGAGCAGTTCTTC. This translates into CASRRDWMSSYNEQFF.

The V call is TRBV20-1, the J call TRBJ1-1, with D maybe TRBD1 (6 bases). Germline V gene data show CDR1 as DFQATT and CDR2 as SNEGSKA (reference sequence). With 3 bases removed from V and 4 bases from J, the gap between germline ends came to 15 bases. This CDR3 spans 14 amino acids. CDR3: CSASGGQGGTEAFF. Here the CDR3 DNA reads TGCAGTGCTAGTGGGGGGCAGGGAGGCACTGAAGCTTTCTTT.

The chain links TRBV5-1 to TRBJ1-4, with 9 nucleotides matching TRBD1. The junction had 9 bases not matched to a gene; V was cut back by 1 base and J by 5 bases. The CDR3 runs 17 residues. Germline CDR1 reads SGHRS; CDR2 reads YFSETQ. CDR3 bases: TGCGCCAGCAGCTTGCAACCCCCCGGGACAGGGAATGAAAAACTGTTTTTT. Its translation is CASSLQPPGTGNEKLFF.

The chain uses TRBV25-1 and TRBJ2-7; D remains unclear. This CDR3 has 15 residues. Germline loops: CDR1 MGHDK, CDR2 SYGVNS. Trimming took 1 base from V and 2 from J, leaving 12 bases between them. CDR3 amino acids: CASSELEKGAYEQYF. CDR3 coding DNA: TGTGCCAGCAGTGAATTAGAGAAAGGAGCCTACGAGCAGTACTTC.

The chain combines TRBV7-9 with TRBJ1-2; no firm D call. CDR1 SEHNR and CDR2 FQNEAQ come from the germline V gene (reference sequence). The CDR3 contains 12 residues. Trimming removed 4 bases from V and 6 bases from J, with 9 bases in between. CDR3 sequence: CASSSKEDGYTF. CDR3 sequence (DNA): TGTGCCAGCAGCTCAAAGGAGGATGGCTACACCTTC.

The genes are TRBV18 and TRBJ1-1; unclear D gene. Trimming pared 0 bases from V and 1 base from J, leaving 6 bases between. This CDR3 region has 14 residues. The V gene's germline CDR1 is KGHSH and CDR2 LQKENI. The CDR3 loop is CASSPPLGNTEAFF. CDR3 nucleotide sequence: TGTGCCAGCTCACCACCCTTAGGGAACACTGAAGCTTTCTTT.

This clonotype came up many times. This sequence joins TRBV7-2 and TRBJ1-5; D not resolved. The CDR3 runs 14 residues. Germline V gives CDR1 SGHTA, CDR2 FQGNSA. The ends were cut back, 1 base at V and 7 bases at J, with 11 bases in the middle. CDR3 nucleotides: TGTGCCAGCAGCTTAGGGGGAGGCGGCCAGCCCCAGCATTTT. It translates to CASSLGGGGQPQHF. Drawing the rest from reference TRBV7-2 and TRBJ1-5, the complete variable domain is GAGVSQSPSNKVTEKGKDVELRCDPISGHTALYWYRQSLGQGLEFLIYFQGNSAPDKSGLPSDRFSAERTGGSVSTLTIQRTQQEDSAVYLCASSLGGGGQPQHFGDGTRLSIL.

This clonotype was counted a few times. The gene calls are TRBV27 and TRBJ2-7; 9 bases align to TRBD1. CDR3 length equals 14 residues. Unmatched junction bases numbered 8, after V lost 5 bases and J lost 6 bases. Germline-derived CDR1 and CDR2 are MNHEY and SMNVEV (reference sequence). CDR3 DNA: TGTGCCAGCAGTACCGGGACAGGGAGGGTCGAGCAGTACTTC. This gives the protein CASSTGTGRVEQYF.

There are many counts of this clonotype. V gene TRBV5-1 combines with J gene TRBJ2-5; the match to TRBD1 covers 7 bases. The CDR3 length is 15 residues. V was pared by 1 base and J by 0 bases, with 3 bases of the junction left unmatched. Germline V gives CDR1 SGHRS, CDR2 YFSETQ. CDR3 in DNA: TGCGCCAGCAGCTTGCAGGGGGTCAACCAAGAGACCCAGTACTTC. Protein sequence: CASSLQGVNQETQYF.

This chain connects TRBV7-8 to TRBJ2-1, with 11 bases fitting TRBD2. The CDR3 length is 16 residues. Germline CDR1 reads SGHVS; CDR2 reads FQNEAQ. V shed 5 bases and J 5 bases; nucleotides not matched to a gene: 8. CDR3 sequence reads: CASSIRSGGANNEQFF. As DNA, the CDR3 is TGTGCCAGCAGCATCCGTAGCGGGGGGGCTAACAATGAGCAGTTCTTC.

CDR3 protein: CASSLDPGGTEAFF. Here the CDR3 DNA reads TGTGCCAGCAGCTTAGACCCAGGGGGCACTGAAGCTTTCTTT. This sequence joins TRBV11-2 and TRBJ1-1; 7 nucleotides align to TRBD1. Losses at the gene ends were 0 bases for V and 4 bases for J; bases not matched to a gene: 2. The CDR3 extends over 14 amino acids. Germline V gives CDR1 SGHAT, CDR2 FQNNGV.

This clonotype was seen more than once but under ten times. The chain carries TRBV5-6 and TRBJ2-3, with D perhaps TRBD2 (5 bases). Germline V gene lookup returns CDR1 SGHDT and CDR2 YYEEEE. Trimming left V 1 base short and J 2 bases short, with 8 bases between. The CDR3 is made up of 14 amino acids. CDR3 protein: CASSLTSYTDTQYF. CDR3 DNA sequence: TGTGCCAGCAGCTTGACTAGTTACACAGATACGCAGTATTTT.

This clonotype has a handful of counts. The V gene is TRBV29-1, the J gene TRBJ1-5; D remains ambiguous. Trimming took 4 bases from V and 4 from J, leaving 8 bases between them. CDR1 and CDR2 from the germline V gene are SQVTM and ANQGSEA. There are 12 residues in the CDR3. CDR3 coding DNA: TGCAGCGTTGGGGAGGCTAATCAGCCCCAGCATTTT. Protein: CSVGEANQPQHF.

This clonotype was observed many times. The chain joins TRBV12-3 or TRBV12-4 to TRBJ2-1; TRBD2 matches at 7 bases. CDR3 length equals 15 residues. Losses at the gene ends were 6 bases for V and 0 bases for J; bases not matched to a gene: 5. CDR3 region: CASSAAGSSYNEQFF. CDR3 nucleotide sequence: TGTGCCAGCAGCGCAGCGGGAAGCTCCTACAATGAGCAGTTCTTC.

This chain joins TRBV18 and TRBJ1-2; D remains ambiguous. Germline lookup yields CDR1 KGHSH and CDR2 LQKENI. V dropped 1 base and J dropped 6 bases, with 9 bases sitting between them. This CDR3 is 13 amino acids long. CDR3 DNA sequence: TGTGCCAGCTCACCACAGGGTCTCAATGGCTACACCTTC. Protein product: CASSPQGLNGYTF.

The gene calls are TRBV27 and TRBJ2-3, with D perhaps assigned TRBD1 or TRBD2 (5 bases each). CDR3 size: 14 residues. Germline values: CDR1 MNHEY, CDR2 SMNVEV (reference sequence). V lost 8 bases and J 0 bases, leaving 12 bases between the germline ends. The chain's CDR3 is CASSGTSSTDTQYF. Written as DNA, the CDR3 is TGTGCCAGCTCTGGGACCTCTAGCACAGATACGCAGTATTTT.